A selection of T cell receptor beta chains follows, all from one sample in a study of tumor-infiltrating lymphocytes in localized non-small cell lung cancer. Assay used: immunoSEQ multiplex PCR; TCRdb lists only in-frame clones, some missing. The sample has about 9,500 clones; less than 80% are singletons. Specimen: lung tumor tissue. The receptor set was obtained from a human donor with non-small cell lung cancer. Both conserved end residues are part of each CDR3. The order of the fields is V gene, J gene, CDR3 length, CDR3 protein.

V: TRBV7-2; J: TRBJ1-2; length: 18; CDR3: CASSNRQGPNTPNYGYTF
V: TRBV4-2; J: TRBJ2-3; length: 15; CDR3: CASSSSGGDTDTQYF
V: TRBV9; J: TRBJ2-5; length: 15; CDR3: CASSVYGTVQETQYF
V: TRBV7-9; J: TRBJ2-7; length: 12; CDR3: CASGLGDYEQYF
V: TRBV6-5; J: TRBJ2-7; length: 14; CDR3: CASKTGTGWYEQYF
V: TRBV7-3; J: TRBJ2-7; length: 14; CDR3: CASSLQGGTYEQYF
V: TRBV7-2; J: TRBJ1-1; length: 15; CDR3: CASSQGWGRDTEAFF
V: TRBV10-3; J: TRBJ2-1; length: 15; CDR3: CAISAQAGTWNEQFF
V: TRBV7-3; J: TRBJ2-7; length: 13; CDR3: CASSLSSTVPQYF
V: TRBV6-5; J: TRBJ2-1; length: 11; CDR3: CASSYSGEQFF
V: TRBV5-6; J: TRBJ2-7; length: 15; CDR3: CASGPRTGDAYEQYF
V: TRBV9; J: TRBJ2-1; length: 13; CDR3: CASSVEVLNEQFF
V: TRBV14; J: TRBJ2-7; length: 14; CDR3: CASSPKGSRYEQYF
V: TRBV10-3; J: TRBJ1-2; length: 14; CDR3: CAIRDGTPNYGYTF
V: TRBV19; J: TRBJ1-2; length: 15; CDR3: CASSISYRTNYGYTF
V: TRBV4-2; J: TRBJ2-7; length: 15; CDR3: CASSQEVGTSDEQYF
V: TRBV28; J: TRBJ2-7; length: 15; CDR3: CASSLGGTGSYEQYF
V: TRBV21-1; J: TRBJ1-1; length: 15; CDR3: CASSKKATWNTEAFF
V: TRBV19; J: TRBJ2-7; length: 13; CDR3: CASSLQGLEGIHF
V: TRBV30; J: TRBJ1-2; length: 13; CDR3: CAWSRDGFYGYTF
V: TRBV2; J: TRBJ2-3; length: 15; CDR3: CASRPRTSSADTQYF
V: TRBV5-1; J: TRBJ2-6; length: 18; CDR3: CASSLVTGPSSGANVLTF
V: TRBV7-1; J: TRBJ1-2; length: 17; CDR3: CASSLKGNSAPYYGYTF
V: TRBV7-8; J: TRBJ2-1; length: 16; CDR3: CASSLATSGSIREQFF